This paragraph covers one T cell receptor beta chain sequence. The antigen is not known. These data come from a study of sequential checkpoint blockade in melanoma. Study-level information: Randomization was 1:1 between first-line nivolumab→ipilimumab and ipilimumab→nivolumab. More than 20 patients had tumor biopsies before treatment and at week 13. The study's findings and limits: In arm A, pretreatment tumor clonality was associated with response. T-cell fraction and clonality followed PD-L1 and CD8+ counts, not mutational load.

Treatment in this sample: randomized to nivolumab then ipilimumab (arm A) or the reverse (arm B). Method: immunoSEQ multiplex PCR; TCRdb's copy keeps in-frame clones and lacks some. The sample consists of around 6,300 clones, 20% to 30% of them appearing once. Sequencing used tumor tissue (inferred from file names), obtained from a patient given nivolumab and ipilimumab in sequence. The sequence was obtained from a human donor with melanoma.

CDR3 DNA: TGTGCCAGCGCGGACAGACCTTCCATCGGCTACACCTTC. It is translated as CASADRPSIGYTF. V and J are TRBV28 and TRBJ1-2; TRBD1 might be the D (6 bases). The CDR3 is made up of 13 amino acids. The V end was cut by 8 bases, the J end by 8 bases, with 18 bases between. Germline CDR1 is MDHEN and CDR2 is SYDVKM.